This T cell receptor beta chain was captured in a study of T cell responses to AZD1222 COVID-19 vaccine. Points from the study as a whole: None of the repertoires were sampled until the peak T cell response had passed.

Note on this clone: Its specificity is not known.

The data were produced by immunoSEQ multiplex PCR, yet TCRdb's version contains in-frame clones alone and is incomplete. Here the sample spans 100,000 to 150,000 clones, around 90% being singletons. The CDR3 is 16 residues long. The ends were cut back, 4 bases at V and 7 bases at J, with 21 bases in the middle. CDR1 LGHDT and CDR2 YNNKEL come from the germline V gene (reference sequence). The TCR originated in an adult who received the AZD1222 COVID-19 vaccine. Sequencing used peripheral blood, obtained 28 days after the second AZD1222 dose. The V and J genes are TRBV3-1 (or the pseudogene TRBV3-2) and TRBJ2-3; weak D call: TRBD2 (6 bases). The CDR3 DNA is TGTGCCAGCAGCCCTCCTGGGGGGAGTGGGCGAAATACGCAGTATTTT. Protein sequence: CASSPPGGSGRNTQYF.